This is a list of T cell receptor beta chains from one sample in a study of T cell responses to AZD1222 COVID-19 vaccine. Measured with immunoSEQ multiplex PCR; TCRdb has only the in-frame clones, and not every one. Among approximately 150,000 clones listed, 85% to 95% were seen once. The sample consisted of peripheral blood, taken on day 0 of AZD1222 vaccination. All receptors derive from an adult in good health. The CDR3 runs from the conserved cysteine through the conserved F or W. Some rows mark clone size as missing; the rest say once, few, many or name a class of expanded clone.

-	TRBV9	CASSVRAESYEQYF
-	TRBV2	CASSDRALSPLHF
-	TRBV5-8	CASSGGDREPFSYTF
-	TRBV19	CASSILLGTGYTGELFF
-	TRBV2	CASSELQGTMNTEAFF
-	TRBV30	CAWSLLRGPQHF
-	TRBV5-4	CASSLEYSNTEAFF
-	TRBV12-3/TRBV12-4	CASSYSNQPQHF
-	TRBV27	CASSWGGNQPQHF
-	TRBV21-1	CASRYDMCWAFF
once	TRBV5-4	CASSSMTGDSGYTF
-	TRBV7-9	CASSQQGYGYTF
-	TRBV15	CATSRLGQVHQPQHF
-	TRBV4-2	CASSQVTGTLQHF
-	TRBV19	CASSMRAGELFF
-	TRBV7-9	CASSLTGTEKLFF
-	TRBV7-9	CASSPDGISGIQETQYF
-	TRBV4-1	CASSPPGQGNYNEQFF
-	TRBV15	CATSRDFGTGSEKLFF
-	TRBV7-2	CASSLGTSVAGELFF
few	TRBV16	CASSQSGQLNYGYTF
once	TRBV4-3	CASSQEQGRDGYTF
-	TRBV28	CASSQTMGHDEKLFF